This TCR beta chain was identified in a study of blood T cell repertoires in COVID-19. Turning to the study itself: Material from acute and convalescent COVID-19 was sourced from the United States, Italy and Spain.

Some clones are missing from TCRdb's copy, which holds only in-frame ones; the method was immunoSEQ multiplex PCR. Of 300,000 to 400,000 clones detected, 75% to 90% appear once; the ten largest clones hold about 7.1%. The receptor was isolated from a woman aged 55-75 years with COVID-19, enrolled during active disease. Sequencing was carried out using peripheral blood.

CDR3 bases: TGTGCCAGCAGCCCCGGGACAGCCTCCTACGAGCAGTACTTC. Residues: CASSPGTASYEQYF. V is TRBV3-1 (or the pseudogene TRBV3-2) and J is TRBJ2-7, with 7 positions matching TRBD1. The germline gives CDR1 LGHDT, CDR2 YNNKEL (reference sequence). There are 14 residues in the CDR3. Trimming removed 4 bases from V and 0 bases from J; junction bases left unmatched: 3.